This T cell receptor beta chain originates from a study of early T cells in non-severe SARS-CoV-2 infection. Trimming at V came to 0 bases and at J to 2 bases, leaving 15 bases not matched to a gene. Germline V gene sequence: CDR1 LGHNA, CDR2 YNFKEQ. This CDR3 is 20 amino acids long. This clonotype was counted only a few times. As part of library construction, unique molecular identifiers were attached to individual cDNA molecules. TCRdb re-derived calls from the 5' RACE reads in MiXCR, one entry per CDR3 protein. The data show approximately 97,000 distinct CDR3 sequences, with approximately 9.9% seen just once and around 4.8% held by the top ten.

This receptor was taken from an adult who was a healthcare worker with PCR-confirmed SARS-CoV-2 infection or an uninfected control (not recorded which). This rearrangement joins TRBV4-2 to TRBJ2-3, with 9 bases fitting TRBD2. The sequenced sample was whole blood, obtained at baseline. For the CDR3, the DNA is TGTGCCAGCAGCCAAGATTTAGCGGGGCTAGCGGGGAAGGACACAGATACGCAGTATTTT. Translation gives CASSQDLAGLAGKDTDTQYF.